This record covers a single T cell receptor (beta chain). Antigen specificity is unknown. The data were taken from a study of CD8+CD57+ T cells in acquired aplastic anemia. Patients selected for sequencing had displayed CD8+CD57+ cell expansion by flow cytometry. CDR3 and TCR beta VDJ profiling relied on a genomic DNA template. Each CDR3 protein is one row after TCRdb ran MiXCR on the reads. Of 200,000 to 300,000 distinct CDR3 sequences listed, around half were seen once; the top ten hold 7.8%. General observations from the study: Between patients and controls, twenty-nine CD8+ CDR3 sequences were found in common.

With 6 bases removed from V and 5 bases from J, the gap between germline ends came to 8 bases. The CDR3 extends over 12 amino acids. Source material: sorted CD4+, CD8+, or CD8+CD57+ T cells (not recorded which) from PBMCs. This TCR came from a human donor with aplastic anemia. The chain employs TRBV12-3 or TRBV12-4 and TRBJ2-1; the D is unclear. The CDR3, as DNA: TGTGCCAGCAGAAAGGGCGACAATGAGCAGTTCTTC. The encoded protein is CASRKGDNEQFF.